These 5 T cell receptor beta chains share one sample of origin, sequenced in a study of blood T cell repertoires in COVID-19 (dated by TCRdb to the early 2020s). The method was the immunoSEQ multiplex PCR assay. The immuneACCESS repertoire file appears here via TCRdb, limited to in-frame rearrangements. These files lack a portion of the clones; in checked studies, under half of the deficit traces to unresolved V genes, and the cause of the others is not known. This sample comprises under 150,000 clones, 85% of them detected only once. Of the sample, about 12% is held by the ten largest clones. The specimen sequenced was peripheral blood. The receptors were sampled from a human donor in a cohort sampled during active COVID-19.

The chain is built from TRBV6-4 and TRBJ2-1, with D hard to call. The CDR3 contains 13 residues. Trimming took 2 bases from V and 4 from J, leaving 6 bases between them. CDR1 is MRHNA and CDR2 is SNTAGT in the germline V gene. The CDR3 bases are TGTGCCAGCAGTGACGGTCTATACAATGAGCAGTTCTTC. Its translation is CASSDGLYNEQFF.

The chain is built from TRBV19 and TRBJ2-7; possible D gene TRBD1, 6 bases. Trimming pared 3 bases from V and 6 bases from J, leaving 12 bases between. The germline CDR1 and CDR2 sequences are LNHDA and SQIVND (reference sequence). There are 13 residues in the CDR3. The CDR3 bases are TGTGCCAGTAGTATCCACGGGACACCCGAGCAGTACTTC. Encoded protein: CASSIHGTPEQYF.

This chain joins TRBV9 and TRBJ1-5; no firm D call. The CDR3 contains 13 residues. Trimming took 0 bases from V and 3 from J, leaving 4 bases between them. Per the germline V gene, CDR1 is SGDLS and CDR2 is YYNGEE. This chain's CDR3 is CASSVDNNQPQHF. The CDR3 nucleotides read TGTGCCAGCAGCGTAGACAACAATCAGCCCCAGCATTTT.

The V and J genes are TRBV5-6 and TRBJ1-3; tentative D call: TRBD1 (5 bases). Germline values: CDR1 SGHDT, CDR2 YYEEEE. The CDR3 loop spans 13 amino acids. Deletions cut 0 bases from V and 4 bases from J, with 5 bases between. Written as DNA, the CDR3 is TGTGCCAGCAGCTTGGACAGGGGAAACACCATATATTTT. This codes for CASSLDRGNTIYF.

The rearrangement links TRBV7-2 to TRBJ1-1; 7 positions match TRBD1. The V gene's germline CDR1 is SGHTA and CDR2 FQGNSA. Unmatched junction bases numbered 6, after V lost 1 base and J lost 4 bases. The CDR3 has 15 residues. The CDR3 DNA sequence: TGTGCCAGCAGCTTAGTGACAGGGACGGGCACTGAAGCTTTCTTT. It yields the protein CASSLVTGTGTEAFF.